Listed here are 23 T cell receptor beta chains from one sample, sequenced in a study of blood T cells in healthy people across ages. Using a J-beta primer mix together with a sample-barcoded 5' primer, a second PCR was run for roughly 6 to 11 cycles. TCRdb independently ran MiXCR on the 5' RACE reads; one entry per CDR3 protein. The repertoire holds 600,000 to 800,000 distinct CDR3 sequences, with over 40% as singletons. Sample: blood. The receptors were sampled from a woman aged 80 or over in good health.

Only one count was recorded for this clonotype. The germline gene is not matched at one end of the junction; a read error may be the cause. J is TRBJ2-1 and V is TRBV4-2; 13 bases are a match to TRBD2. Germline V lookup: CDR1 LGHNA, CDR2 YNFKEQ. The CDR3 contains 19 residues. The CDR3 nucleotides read TGTGCCAGCAGCCATGTACTAGCGGGAGGGCACTCGGGGTACAATGAGCTGTTCTTC. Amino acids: CASSHVLAGGHSGYNELFF.

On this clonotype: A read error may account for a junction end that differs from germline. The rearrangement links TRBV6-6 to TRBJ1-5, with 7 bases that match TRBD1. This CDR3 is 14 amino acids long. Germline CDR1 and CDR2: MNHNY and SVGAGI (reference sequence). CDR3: CASSHSGGGQPQHF. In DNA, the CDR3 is TGTGCCAGCAGTCACTCAGGGGGAGGGCAGCCCCAGCATTTT.

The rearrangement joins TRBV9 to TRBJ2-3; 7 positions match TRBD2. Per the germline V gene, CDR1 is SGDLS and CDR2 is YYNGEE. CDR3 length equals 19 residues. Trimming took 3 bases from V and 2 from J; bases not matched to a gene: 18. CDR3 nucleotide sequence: TGTGCCAGCAGCGCCGACCTCATCCCAGAAGCGGGGTACACAGATACGCAGTATTTT. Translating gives CASSADLIPEAGYTDTQYF.

CDR3 nucleotide sequence: TGCGCCAGCAGCCGGGGGGGGAATTTCTACAATGAGCAGTTCTTC. Translation gives CASSRGGNFYNEQFF. V usage is TRBV5-1 and J usage is TRBJ2-1, with 8 bases matching TRBD2. The CDR3 spans 15 residues. V shed 4 bases and J 3 bases; nucleotides not matched to a gene: 6. CDR1 is SGHRS, CDR2 YFSETQ, per germline.

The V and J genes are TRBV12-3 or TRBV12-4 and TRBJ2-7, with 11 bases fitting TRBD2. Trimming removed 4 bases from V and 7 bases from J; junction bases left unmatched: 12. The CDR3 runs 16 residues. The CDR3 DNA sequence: TGTGCCAGCAGTTCGAGTCTAGCGGGGGGCCCTTGGGAGCAGTACTTC. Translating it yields CASSSSLAGGPWEQYF.

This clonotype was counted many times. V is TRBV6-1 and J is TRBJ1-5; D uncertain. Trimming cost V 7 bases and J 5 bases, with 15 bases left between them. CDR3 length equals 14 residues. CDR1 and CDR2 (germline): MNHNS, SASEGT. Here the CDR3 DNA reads TGTGCCAGCACAAGGAACCTCCTCCATCAGCCCCAGCATTTT. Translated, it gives CASTRNLLHQPQHF.

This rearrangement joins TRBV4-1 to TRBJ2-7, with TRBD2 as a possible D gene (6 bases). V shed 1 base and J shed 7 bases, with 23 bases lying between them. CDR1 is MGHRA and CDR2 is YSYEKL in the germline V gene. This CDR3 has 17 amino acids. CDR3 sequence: CASSQGGMGLPYVEQYF. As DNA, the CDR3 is TGCGCCAGCAGCCAAGGGGGTATGGGACTCCCCTACGTTGAGCAGTACTTC.

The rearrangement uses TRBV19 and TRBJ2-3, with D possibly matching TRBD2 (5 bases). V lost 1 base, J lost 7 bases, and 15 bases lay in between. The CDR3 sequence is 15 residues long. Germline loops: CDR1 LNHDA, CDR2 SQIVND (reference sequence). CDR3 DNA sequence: TGTGCCAGTAGTATAGTCTTCCCGCCGGGAAATACGCAGTATTTT. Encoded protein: CASSIVFPPGNTQYF.

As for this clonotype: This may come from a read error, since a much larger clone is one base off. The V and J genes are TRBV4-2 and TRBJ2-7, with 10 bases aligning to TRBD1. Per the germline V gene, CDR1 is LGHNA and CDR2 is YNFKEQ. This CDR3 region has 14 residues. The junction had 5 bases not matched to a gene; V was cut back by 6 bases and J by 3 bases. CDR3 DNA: TGTGCCAGCAGGGGGACAGGGGAAGTCTACGAGCAGTACTTC. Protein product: CASRGTGEVYEQYF.

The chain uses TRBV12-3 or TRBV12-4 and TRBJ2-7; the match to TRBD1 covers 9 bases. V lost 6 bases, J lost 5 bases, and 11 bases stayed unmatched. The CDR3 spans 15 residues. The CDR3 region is CASRSPGQGWNEQYF. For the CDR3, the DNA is TGTGCCAGCAGAAGCCCGGGACAGGGTTGGAACGAGCAGTACTTC.

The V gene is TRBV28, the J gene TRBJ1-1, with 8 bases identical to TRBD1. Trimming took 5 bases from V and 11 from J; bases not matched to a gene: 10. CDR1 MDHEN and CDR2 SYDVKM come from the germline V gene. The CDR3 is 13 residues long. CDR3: CASSREPQGEAFF. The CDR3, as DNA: TGTGCCAGCAGTCGAGAACCACAGGGGGAGGCTTTCTTT.

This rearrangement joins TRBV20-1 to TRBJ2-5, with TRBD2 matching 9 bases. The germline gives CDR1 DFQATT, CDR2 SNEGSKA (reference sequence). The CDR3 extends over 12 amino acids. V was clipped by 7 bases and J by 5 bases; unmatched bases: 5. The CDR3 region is CSVAGEGETQYF. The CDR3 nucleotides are TGCAGTGTAGCGGGAGAAGGTGAGACCCAGTACTTC.

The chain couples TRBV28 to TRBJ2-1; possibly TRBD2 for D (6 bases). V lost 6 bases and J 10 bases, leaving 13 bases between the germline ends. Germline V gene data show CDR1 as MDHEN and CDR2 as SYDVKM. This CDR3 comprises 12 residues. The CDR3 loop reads CASRVRGGEQFF. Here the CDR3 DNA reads TGTGCCAGCAGGGTTCGTGGGGGGGAGCAGTTCTTC.

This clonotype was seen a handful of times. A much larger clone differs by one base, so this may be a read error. The CDR3 protein is CASGRGPAETQYF. The CDR3 DNA reads TGCGCCAGCGGCCGGGGGCCGGCAGAGACCCAGTACTTC. The rearrangement joins TRBV4-1 to TRBJ2-5; either TRBD1 or TRBD2 may supply D (6 bases each). CDR3 length equals 13 residues. V was trimmed by 8 bases and J by 4 bases, leaving 14 bases between them. Germline loops: CDR1 MGHRA, CDR2 YSYEKL.

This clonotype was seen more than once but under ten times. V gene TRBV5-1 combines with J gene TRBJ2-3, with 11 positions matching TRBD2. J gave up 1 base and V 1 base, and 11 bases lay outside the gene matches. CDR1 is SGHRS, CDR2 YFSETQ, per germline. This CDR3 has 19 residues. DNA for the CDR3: TGCGCCAGCAGCTTGACTCCATTCGCTAGCGGGGGGCGCACAGATACGCAGTATTTT. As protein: CASSLTPFASGGRTDTQYF.

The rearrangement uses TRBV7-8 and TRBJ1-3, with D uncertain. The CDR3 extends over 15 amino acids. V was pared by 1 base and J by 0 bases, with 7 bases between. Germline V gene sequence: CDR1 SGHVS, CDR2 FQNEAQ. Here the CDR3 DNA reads TGTGCCAGCAGCTTAGGGCGGATCTCTGGAAACACCATATATTTT. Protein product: CASSLGRISGNTIYF.

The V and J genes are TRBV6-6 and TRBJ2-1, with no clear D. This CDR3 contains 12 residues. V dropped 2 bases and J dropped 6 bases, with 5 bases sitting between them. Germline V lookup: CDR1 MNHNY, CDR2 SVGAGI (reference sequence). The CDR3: CASSYGRNEQFF. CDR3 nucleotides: TGTGCCAGCAGTTACGGACGCAATGAGCAGTTCTTC.

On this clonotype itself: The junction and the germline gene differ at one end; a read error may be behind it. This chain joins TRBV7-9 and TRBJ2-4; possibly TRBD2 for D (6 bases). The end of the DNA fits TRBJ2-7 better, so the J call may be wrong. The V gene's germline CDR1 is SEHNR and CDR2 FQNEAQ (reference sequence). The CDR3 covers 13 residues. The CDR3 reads CASSVADTYEQYF. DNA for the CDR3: TGTGCCAGCAGCGTAGCGGATACTTACGAGCAGTACTTC.

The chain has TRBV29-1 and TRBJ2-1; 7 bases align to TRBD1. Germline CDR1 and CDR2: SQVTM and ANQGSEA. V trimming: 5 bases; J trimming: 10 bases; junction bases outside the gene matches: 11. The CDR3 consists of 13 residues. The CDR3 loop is CSVRQGTVNEQFF. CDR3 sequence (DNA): TGCAGCGTTAGACAGGGAACGGTCAACGAGCAGTTCTTC.

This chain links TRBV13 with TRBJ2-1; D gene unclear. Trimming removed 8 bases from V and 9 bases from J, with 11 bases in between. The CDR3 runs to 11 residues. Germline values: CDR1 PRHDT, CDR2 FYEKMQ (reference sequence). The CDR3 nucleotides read TGTGCCAGCGGCTCCCGTGGTGAGCAGTTCTTC. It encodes CASGSRGEQFF. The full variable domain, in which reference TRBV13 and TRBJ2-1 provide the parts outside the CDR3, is AAGVIQSPRHLIKEKRETATLKCYPIPRHDTVYWYQQGPGQDPQFLISFYEKMQSDKGSIPDRFSAQQFSDYHSELNMSSLELGDSALYFCASGSRGEQFFGPGTRLTVL.

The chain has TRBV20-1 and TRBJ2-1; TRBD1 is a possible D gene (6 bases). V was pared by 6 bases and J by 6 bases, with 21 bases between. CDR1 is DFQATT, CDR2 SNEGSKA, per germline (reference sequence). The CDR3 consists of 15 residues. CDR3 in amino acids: CSALRLAGVPNEQFF. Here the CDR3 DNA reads TGCAGTGCCCTGAGGCTGGCAGGGGTGCCCAATGAGCAGTTCTTC.

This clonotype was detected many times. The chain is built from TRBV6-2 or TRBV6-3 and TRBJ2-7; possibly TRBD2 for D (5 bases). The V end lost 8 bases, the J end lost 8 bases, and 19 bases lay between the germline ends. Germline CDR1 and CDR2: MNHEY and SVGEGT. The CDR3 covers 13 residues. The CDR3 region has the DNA TGTGCCAGCGGACTTCCCACACCCGTCCAGCAGTACTTC. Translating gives CASGLPTPVQQYF.

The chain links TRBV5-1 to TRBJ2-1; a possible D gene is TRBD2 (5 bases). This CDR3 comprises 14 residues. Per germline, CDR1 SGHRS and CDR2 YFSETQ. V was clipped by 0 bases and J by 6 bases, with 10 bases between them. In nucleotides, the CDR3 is TGCGCCAGCAGCTTGGCCATCAGCGGCAATGAGCAGTTCTTC. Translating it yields CASSLAISGNEQFF.